This T cell receptor beta chain originates from a study of blood T cell repertoires in COVID-19. At the level of the study: Collection of acute and convalescent COVID-19 samples took place in the United States, Italy and Spain. T cells, B-cell-depleted T cells, or PBMCs supplied cDNA or gDNA.

This clone was counted a single time. This CDR3 has 16 residues. The V and J ends lost 2 bases and 4 bases, in that order; junction bases with no gene match: 7. Germline lookup yields CDR1 LNHDA and CDR2 SQIVND (reference sequence). Study processing details: Amplified reference gene primers provided the basis for estimating nucleated cell counts. Sequencing used immunoSEQ multiplex PCR; TCRdb keeps in-frame clones, though not all of them. Clonal size and the V and J genes are those of that table, whereas D and trimming came from the DNA. The sample lists approximately 210,000 clones, around 80% occurring once.

The source material was peripheral blood. This receptor was taken from a woman aged 40 to 49 with acute or convalescent COVID-19. V is TRBV19 and J is TRBJ2-1; 8 bases line up with TRBD2. In DNA form, the CDR3 reads TGTGCCAGTAGTATAACGGTCGGGAGGGTTTACAATGAGCAGTTCTTC. It encodes CASSITVGRVYNEQFF.